This TCR beta chain emerged from a study of T cells in localized non-small cell lung cancer. Study conclusions and caveats: It remains possible that heterogeneity exists, since only one tumor region was sequenced. Uninvolved adjacent lung had more T cell clonality than any other tissue, topping tumor.

Clones were sequenced by immunoSEQ multiplex PCR, and TCRdb holds only the in-frame ones, with some missing. The table records 10,000 to 15,000 clones, 75% to 90% of them present only once. CDR3 length: 12 amino acids. Germline assignment: CDR1 KGHSH and CDR2 LQKENI. Between the trimmed V and J ends, which lost 3 bases and 3 bases, there was a span of 6 bases. A word on this clone: Its antigen is unknown.

The TCR was taken from a male donor older than 55 with stage I squamous cell lung carcinoma. This specimen consisted of peripheral blood, obtained before any cancer treatment. The chain links TRBV18 to TRBJ2-7; D call uncertain. The CDR3 sequence: CASSPSDYEQYF. The CDR3 coding sequence is TGTGCCAGCTCACCGAGTGACTACGAGCAGTACTTC.